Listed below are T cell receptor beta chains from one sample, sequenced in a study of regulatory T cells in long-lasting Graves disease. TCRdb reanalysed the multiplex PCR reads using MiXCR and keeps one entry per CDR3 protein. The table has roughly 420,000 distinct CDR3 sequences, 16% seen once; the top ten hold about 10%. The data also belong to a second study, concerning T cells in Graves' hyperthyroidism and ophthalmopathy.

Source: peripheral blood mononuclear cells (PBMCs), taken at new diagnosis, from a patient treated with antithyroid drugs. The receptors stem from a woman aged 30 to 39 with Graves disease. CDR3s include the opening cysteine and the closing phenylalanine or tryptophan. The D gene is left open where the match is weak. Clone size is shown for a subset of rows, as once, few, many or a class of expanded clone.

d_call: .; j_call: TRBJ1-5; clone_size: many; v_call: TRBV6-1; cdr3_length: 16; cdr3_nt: TGTGCCAGCAGTCCGAGGGGACAAGGATTTAATCAGCCCCAGCATTTT; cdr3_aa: CASSPRGQGFNQPQHF
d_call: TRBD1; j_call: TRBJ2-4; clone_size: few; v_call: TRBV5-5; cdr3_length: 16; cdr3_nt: TGTGCCAGCAGCTCCGGACAGGTCTTAGCCAAAAACATTCAGTACTTC; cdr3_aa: CASSSGQVLAKNIQYF
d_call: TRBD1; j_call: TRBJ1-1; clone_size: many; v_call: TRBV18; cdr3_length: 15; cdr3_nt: TGTGCCAGCTCACCGCCGGGACAGGGAGGCACTGAAGCTTTCTTT; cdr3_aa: CASSPPGQGGTEAFF
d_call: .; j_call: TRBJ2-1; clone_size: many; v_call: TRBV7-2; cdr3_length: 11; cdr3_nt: TGTGCCAGCTTACAGGGCAATGAGCAGTTCTTC; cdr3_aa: CASLQGNEQFF
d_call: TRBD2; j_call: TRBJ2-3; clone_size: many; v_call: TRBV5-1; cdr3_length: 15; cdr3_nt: TGCGCCAGCAGTACCAGCGGGAGGGCCACAGATACGCAGTATTTT; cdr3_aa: CASSTSGRATDTQYF
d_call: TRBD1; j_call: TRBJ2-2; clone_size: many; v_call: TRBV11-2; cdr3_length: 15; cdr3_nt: TGTGCCAGCAGCCTCACGGGACAGGGAATGGGGGAGCTGTTTTTT; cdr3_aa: CASSLTGQGMGELFF
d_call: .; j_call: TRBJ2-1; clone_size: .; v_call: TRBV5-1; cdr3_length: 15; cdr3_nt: TGCGCCAGCAGCTTGGCCCTGACAACATACAATGAGCAGTTCTTC; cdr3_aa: CASSLALTTYNEQFF
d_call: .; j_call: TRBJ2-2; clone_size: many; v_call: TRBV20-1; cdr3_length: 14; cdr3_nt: TGCAGTGCTAGAAGGAGTGGATGGGGCGGGGAGCTGTTTTTT; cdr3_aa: CSARRSGWGGELFF
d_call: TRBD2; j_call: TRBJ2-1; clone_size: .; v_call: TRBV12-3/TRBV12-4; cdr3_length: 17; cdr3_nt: TGTGCCAGCAGTTTACTAGCGGGAGGGCCAGGGTACAATGAGCAGTTCTTC; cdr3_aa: CASSLLAGGPGYNEQFF
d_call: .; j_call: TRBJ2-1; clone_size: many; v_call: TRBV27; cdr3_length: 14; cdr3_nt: TGTGCCAGCAGTCAGACACAGGAGAACAATGAGCAGTTCTTC; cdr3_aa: CASSQTQENNEQFF
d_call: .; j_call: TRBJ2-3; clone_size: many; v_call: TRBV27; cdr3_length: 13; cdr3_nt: TGTGCCAGCAGTTCCCGATCCATGAATACGCAGTATTTT; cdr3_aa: CASSSRSMNTQYF
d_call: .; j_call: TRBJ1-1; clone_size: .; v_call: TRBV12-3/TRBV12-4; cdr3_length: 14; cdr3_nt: TGTGCCAGCAGCTACGTGACACTGAACACTGAAGCTTTCTTT; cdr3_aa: CASSYVTLNTEAFF
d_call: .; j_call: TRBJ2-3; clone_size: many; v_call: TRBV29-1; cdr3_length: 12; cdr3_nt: TGCAGCGGAACTAGCTCCGGGGATACGCAGTATTTT; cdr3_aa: CSGTSSGDTQYF
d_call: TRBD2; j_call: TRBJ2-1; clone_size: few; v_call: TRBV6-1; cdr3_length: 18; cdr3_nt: TGTGCCAGCAGTGAATATTTTAGCGGGACAAGATATTACAATGAGCAGTTCTTC; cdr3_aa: CASSEYFSGTRYYNEQFF
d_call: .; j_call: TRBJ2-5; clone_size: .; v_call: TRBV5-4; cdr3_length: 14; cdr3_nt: TGTGCCAGCAGCTTGGAACGGGAGAGGGGGACCCAGTACTTC; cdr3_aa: CASSLERERGTQYF
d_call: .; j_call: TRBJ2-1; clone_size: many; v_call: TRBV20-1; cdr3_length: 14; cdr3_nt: TGCAGTGCTAGAGATCGGGAGCCGTGGAATGAGCAGTTCTTC; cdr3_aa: CSARDREPWNEQFF
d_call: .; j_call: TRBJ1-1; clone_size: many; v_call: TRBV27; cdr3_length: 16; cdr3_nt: TGTGCCAGCAGTCCACTTCCGACAGGACCGAACACTGAAGCTTTCTTT; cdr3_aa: CASSPLPTGPNTEAFF
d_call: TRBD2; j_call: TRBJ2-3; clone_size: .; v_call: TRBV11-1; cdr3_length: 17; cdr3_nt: TGTGCCAGCAGCCGAGGGCTAGCGGGAGGGTTCACAGATACGCAGTATTTT; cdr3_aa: CASSRGLAGGFTDTQYF
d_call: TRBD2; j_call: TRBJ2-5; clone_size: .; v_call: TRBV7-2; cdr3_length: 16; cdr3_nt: TGTGCCAGCAGCTTAAGAACTAGCGGGAGAGGGGAGACCCGGTACTTC; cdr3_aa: CASSLRTSGRGETRYF
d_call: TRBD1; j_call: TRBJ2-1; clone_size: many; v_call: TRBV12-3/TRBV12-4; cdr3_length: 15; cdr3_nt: TGTGCCAGCAGGCACCGGGACAGCTATAACAATGAGCAGTTCTTC; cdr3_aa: CASRHRDSYNNEQFF
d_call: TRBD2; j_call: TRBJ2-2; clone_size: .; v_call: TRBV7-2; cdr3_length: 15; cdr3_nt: TGTGCCAGCAGCTTCGCGGGAGGGACTACCGGGGAGCTGTTTTTT; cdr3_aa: CASSFAGGTTGELFF
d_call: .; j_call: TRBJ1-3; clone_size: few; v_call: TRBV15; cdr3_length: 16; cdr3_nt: TGTGCCACCAGCAGTAATCCAGGGGTCGCTGGAAACACCATATATTTT; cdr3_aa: CATSSNPGVAGNTIYF
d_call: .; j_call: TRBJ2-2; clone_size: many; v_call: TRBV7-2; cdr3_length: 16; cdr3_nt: TGTGCCAGCAGCCCCCTCGGGACACCCAACACCGGGGAGCTGTTTTTT; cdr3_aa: CASSPLGTPNTGELFF
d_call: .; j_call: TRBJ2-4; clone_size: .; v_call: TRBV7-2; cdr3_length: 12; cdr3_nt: TGTGCCAGCAGCCAGGCGGGTGTCATTCAGTACTTC; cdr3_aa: CASSQAGVIQYF
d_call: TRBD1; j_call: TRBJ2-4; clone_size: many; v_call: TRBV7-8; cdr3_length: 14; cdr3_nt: TGTGCCAGCAGCTTAACCGGGACAGAGAACATTCAGTACTTC; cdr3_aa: CASSLTGTENIQYF
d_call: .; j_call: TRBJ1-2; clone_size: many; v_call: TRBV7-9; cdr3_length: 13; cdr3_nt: TGTGCCAGCAGCTTCGGGCGGCCTTATGGCTACACCTTC; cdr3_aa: CASSFGRPYGYTF
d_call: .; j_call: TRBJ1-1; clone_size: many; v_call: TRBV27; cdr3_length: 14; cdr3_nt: TGTGCCAGCACCCCCCTGGGACAGAACACTGAAGCTTTCTTT; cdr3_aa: CASTPLGQNTEAFF
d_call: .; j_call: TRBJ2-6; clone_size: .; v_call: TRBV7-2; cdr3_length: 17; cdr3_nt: TGTGCCAGCAGCTTTAAGTGGTTCCTGTCTGGGGCCAACGTCCTGACTTTC; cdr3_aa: CASSFKWFLSGANVLTF
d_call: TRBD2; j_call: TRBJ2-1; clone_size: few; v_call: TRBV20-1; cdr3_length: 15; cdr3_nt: TGCAGTGCCGACTCCGGCGGGAGCTCCTACAATGAGCAGTTCTTC; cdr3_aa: CSADSGGSSYNEQFF
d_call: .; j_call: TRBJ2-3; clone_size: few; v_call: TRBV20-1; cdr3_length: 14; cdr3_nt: TGCAGTGCTAGAGCGGCGGGGAGCACAGATACGCAGTATTTT; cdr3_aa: CSARAAGSTDTQYF
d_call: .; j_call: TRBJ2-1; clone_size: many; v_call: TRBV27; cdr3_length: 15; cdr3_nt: TGTGCCAGCAGTTACGAAGCCTTCTCCTACAATGAGCAGTTCTTC; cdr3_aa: CASSYEAFSYNEQFF
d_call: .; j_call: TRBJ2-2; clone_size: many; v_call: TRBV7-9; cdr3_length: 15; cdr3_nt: TGTGCCAGCAGCTTGGGGGCGGCGAACACCGGGGAGCTGTTTTTT; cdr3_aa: CASSLGAANTGELFF
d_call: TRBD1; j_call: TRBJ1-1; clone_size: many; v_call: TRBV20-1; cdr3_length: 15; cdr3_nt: TGCAGCTCTGGAAGGGGGCGCGGGGCGAACACTGAAGCTTTCTTT; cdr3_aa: CSSGRGRGANTEAFF
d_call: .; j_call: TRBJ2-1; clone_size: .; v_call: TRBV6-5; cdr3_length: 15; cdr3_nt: TGTGCCAGCAGTTACGGGGCTAGTTGGGTCGATGAGCAGTTCTTC; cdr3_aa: CASSYGASWVDEQFF
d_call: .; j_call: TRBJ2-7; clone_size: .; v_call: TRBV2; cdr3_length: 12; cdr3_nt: TGTGCCAGCAAGGTCTCCCTCTACGAGCAGTACTTC; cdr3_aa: CASKVSLYEQYF
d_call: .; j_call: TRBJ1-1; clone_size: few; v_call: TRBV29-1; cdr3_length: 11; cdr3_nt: TGCAGCGTCAGGGGTGACACTGAAGCTTTCTTT; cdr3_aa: CSVRGDTEAFF
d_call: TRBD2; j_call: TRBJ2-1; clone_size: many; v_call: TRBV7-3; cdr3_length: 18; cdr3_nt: TGTGCCAGCAGCTTAGAGGGTAGCGGGACTAGCTCCTACAATGAGCAGTTCTTC; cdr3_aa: CASSLEGSGTSSYNEQFF
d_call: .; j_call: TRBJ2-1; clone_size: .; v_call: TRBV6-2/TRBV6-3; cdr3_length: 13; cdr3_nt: TGTGCCAGCGGTAGACCCTTGGGGGATGAGCAGTTCTTC; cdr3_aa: CASGRPLGDEQFF
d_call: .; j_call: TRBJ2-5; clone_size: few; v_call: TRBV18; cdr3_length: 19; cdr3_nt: TGTGCCAGCTCACCCGCTAAAATTCGTCATTTAGCGGACCAAGAGACCCAGTACTTC; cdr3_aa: CASSPAKIRHLADQETQYF
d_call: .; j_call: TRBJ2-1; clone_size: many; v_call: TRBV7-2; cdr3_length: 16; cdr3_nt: TGTGCCAGCAGCCTCTGGACGGCAAGCTCCTACAATGAGCAGTTCTTC; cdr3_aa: CASSLWTASSYNEQFF
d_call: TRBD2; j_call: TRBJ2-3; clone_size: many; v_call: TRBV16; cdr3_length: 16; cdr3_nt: TGTGCCAGCAGCCAATCTGCGGGAGAGGTTTCCGATACGCAGTATTTT; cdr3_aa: CASSQSAGEVSDTQYF
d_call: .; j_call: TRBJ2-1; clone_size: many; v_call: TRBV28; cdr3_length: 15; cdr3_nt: TGTGCCAGCACCCAGGGGGGGAGCTCCTACAATGAGCAGTTCTTC; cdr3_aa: CASTQGGSSYNEQFF
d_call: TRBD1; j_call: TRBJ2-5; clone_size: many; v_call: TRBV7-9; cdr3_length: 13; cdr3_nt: TGTGCCAGCAGCTCCCGACAGGGGGAGACCCAGTACTTC; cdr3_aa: CASSSRQGETQYF
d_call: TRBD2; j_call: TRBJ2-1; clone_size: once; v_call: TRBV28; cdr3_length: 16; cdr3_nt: TGTGCCAGCAGTTTATCCTTAGCGGGAGGGCCCTATGAGCAGTTCTTC; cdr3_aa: CASSLSLAGGPYEQFF
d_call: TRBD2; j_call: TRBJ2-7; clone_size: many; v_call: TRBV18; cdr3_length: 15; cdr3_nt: TGTGCCAGCTCACCCGGAGGGGACTACGGAGACGAGCAGTACTTC; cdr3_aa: CASSPGGDYGDEQYF
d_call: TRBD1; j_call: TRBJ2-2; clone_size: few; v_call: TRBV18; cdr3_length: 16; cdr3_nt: TGTGCCAGCTCACCCGGACAGGGCGTAAACACCGGGGAGCTGTTTTTT; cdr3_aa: CASSPGQGVNTGELFF
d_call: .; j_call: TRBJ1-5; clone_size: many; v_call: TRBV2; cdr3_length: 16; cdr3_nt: TGTGCCAGCAGTATACGGGGTCCTTATAGCAATCAGCCCCAGCATTTT; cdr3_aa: CASSIRGPYSNQPQHF
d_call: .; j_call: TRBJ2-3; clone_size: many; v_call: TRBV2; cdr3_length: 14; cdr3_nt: TGTGCCAGCAGTGCCGGGGGTAGCACAGATACGCAGTATTTT; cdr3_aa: CASSAGGSTDTQYF
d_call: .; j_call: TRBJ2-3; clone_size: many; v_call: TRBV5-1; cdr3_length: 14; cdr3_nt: TGCGCCACCAAGGGCGGGACTAGCACAGATACGCAGTATTTT; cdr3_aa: CATKGGTSTDTQYF
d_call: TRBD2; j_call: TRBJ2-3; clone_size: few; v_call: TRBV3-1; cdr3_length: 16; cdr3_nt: TGTGCCAGCAGCGGGACTAGCGGGAGAAGGACAGATACGCAGTATTTT; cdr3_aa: CASSGTSGRRTDTQYF
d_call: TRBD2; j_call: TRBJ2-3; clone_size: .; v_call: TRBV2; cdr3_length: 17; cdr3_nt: TGTGCCAGCAGCATTTTAGCGGGAGGGAATATGGCAGATACGCAGTATTTT; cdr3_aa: CASSILAGGNMADTQYF
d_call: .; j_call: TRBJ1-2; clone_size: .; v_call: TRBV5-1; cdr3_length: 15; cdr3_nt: TGCGCCAGCAGCTTGGACGTGTTGGGGGGCTATGGCTACACCTTC; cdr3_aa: CASSLDVLGGYGYTF
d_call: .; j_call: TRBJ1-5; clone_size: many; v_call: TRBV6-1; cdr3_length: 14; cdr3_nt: TGTGCCAGCAGCCCCTCAGGGGGCAATCAGCCCCAGCATTTT; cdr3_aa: CASSPSGGNQPQHF
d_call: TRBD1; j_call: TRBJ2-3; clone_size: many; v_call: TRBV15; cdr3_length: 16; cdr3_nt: TGTGCCACCAGCAGGGCGCCCCTACAGGGGGCAGATACGCAGTATTTT; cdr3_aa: CATSRAPLQGADTQYF
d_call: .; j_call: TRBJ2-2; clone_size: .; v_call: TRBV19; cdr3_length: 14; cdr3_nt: TGTGCCAGTAGTATTGCGTATACTACCGGGGAGCTGTTTTTT; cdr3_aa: CASSIAYTTGELFF
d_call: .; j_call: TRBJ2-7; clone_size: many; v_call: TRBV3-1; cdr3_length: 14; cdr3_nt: TGTGCCAGCAGCCCACAGGGTTTGAGCTACGAGCAGTACTTC; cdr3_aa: CASSPQGLSYEQYF
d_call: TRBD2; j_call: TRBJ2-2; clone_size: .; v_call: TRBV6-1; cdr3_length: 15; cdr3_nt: TGTGCCAGCAGGTCACTGAGGGGAGGGACCGGGGAGCTGTTTTTT; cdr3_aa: CASRSLRGGTGELFF
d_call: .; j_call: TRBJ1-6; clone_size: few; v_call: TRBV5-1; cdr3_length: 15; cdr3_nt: TGCGCCAGCAGCTCGGGGGGCCTAACCAATTCACCCCTCCACTTT; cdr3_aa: CASSSGGLTNSPLHF
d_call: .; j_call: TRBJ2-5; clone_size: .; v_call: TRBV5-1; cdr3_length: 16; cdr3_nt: TGCGCCAGCAGCCCGTTTGATCAGGGGTTCCAAGAGACCCAGTACTTC; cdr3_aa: CASSPFDQGFQETQYF